One sample yielded the 22 T cell receptor beta chains listed below, sequenced in a study of T cells in Graves' hyperthyroidism and ophthalmopathy. The investigators amplified TCR beta CDR3 regions from RNA transcripts. In the first-round RT-PCR of the TCR CDR3, the HTBI primer set was used. TCRdb used MiXCR to reprocess the multiplex PCR reads, holding one entry per CDR3 protein. The sample contains about 46,000 distinct CDR3 sequences, 49% of which appear only once. Sequences were obtained from peripheral blood or thyroid tissue (not recorded which). The receptors come from a woman aged 45-60 years with Graves' hyperthyroidism.

This rearrangement joins TRBV12-3 or TRBV12-4 to TRBJ1-2; D is perhaps TRBD1 (5 bases). The V gene lost 3 bases and the J gene lost 0 bases, with 8 bases spanning the gap. The CDR3 runs 14 residues. CDR3 protein: CASSFRQPNYGYTF. In DNA form, the CDR3 reads TGTGCCAGCAGTTTTAGACAGCCTAACTATGGCTACACCTTC.

The chain employs TRBV7-3 and TRBJ2-3; 15 bases match TRBD2. The CDR3 covers 18 residues. The V gene end was trimmed by 5 bases and the J gene end by 1 base; junction bases not matched to a gene: 7. Germline CDR1 reads SGHTA; CDR2 reads FQGTGA. The CDR3 spells CASSPGTSGRMGTDTQYF. CDR3 DNA: TGTGCCAGCAGCCCCGGGACTAGCGGGAGGATGGGCACAGATACGCAGTATTTT.

The chain combines TRBV5-1 with TRBJ2-7; D ambiguous. The J call is doubtful: the DNA matches TRBJ2-5 better. Germline lookup yields CDR1 SGHRS and CDR2 YFSETQ. The CDR3 sequence is 14 residues long. CDR3 residues: CASRELTVQETQYF. For the CDR3, the DNA is TGCGCCAGCAGGGAGCTAACAGTCCAAGAGACCCAGTACTTC.

The rearrangement links TRBV10-3 to TRBJ2-7; TRBD2 matches 8 bases. CDR1 is ENHRY, CDR2 SYGVKD, per germline. The V gene end was trimmed by 11 bases and the J gene end by 5 bases; junction bases not matched to a gene: 14. The CDR3 length is 14 residues. CDR3 protein: CAHSQGGRFNEQYF. CDR3 nucleotides: TGTGCCCATTCCCAGGGCGGGAGGTTTAACGAGCAGTACTTC.

This clonotype has ten or more counts. The chain is built from TRBV7-2 and TRBJ2-5; D gene unclear. The CDR3 is made up of 15 amino acids. Germline-derived CDR1 and CDR2 are SGHTA and FQGNSA. The ends were cut back, 1 base at V and 1 base at J, with 10 bases in the middle. As DNA, the CDR3 is TGTGCCAGCAGCTTAGGGGCGACACTCCAAGAGACCCAGTACTTC. This translates into CASSLGATLQETQYF.

As concerns this clonotype: No conserved phenylalanine or tryptophan is present at the end of the CDR3, so a read error is the likely explanation. The gene calls are TRBV2 and TRBJ1-1; a possible D gene is TRBD1 (6 bases). CDR1 and CDR2 (germline): SNHLY, FYNNEI. The CDR3 spans 16 residues. The V gene lost 5 bases and the J gene lost 4 bases, with 20 bases spanning the gap. This CDR3 is CASSTIGGGAGTEAFL. CDR3 bases: TGTGCCAGCAGTACGATAGGGGGGGGCGCCGGCACTGAAGCTTTCCTC.

V usage is TRBV7-6 and J usage is TRBJ2-5, with 9 bases aligning to TRBD2. The V and J ends lost 3 bases and 5 bases, in that order; junction bases with no gene match: 13. Germline V gene data show CDR1 as SGHVS and CDR2 as FNYEAQ. This CDR3 region has 17 residues. CDR3: CASSFFLPSGTGETQYF. CDR3 DNA sequence: TGTGCCAGCAGCTTCTTCCTGCCTAGCGGGACGGGGGAGACCCAGTACTTC.

On this clonotype: A read error may account for a junction end that differs from germline. The chain links TRBV10-3 to TRBJ1-5; a possible D gene is TRBD1 (5 bases). This CDR3 region has 13 residues. CDR1 and CDR2 from the germline V gene are ENHRY and SYGVKD. CDR3 in DNA: TGTGCCGTCAGTGTGGGGGAGAACCAGCCCCAGCATTTT. The encoded protein is CAVSVGENQPQHF.

This clonotype came up many times. V is TRBV6-1 and J is TRBJ1-5; D not certain. V gave up 7 bases and J gave up 9 bases, with 16 bases separating them. This CDR3 has 13 residues. Germline V lookup: CDR1 MNHNS, CDR2 SASEGT. The CDR3 DNA sequence: TGTGCCAGCAAACCGACTGGAGGGTCGCCCCAGCATTTT. This sequence encodes CASKPTGGSPQHF.

This clonotype came up a few times. The chain has TRBV7-6 and TRBJ2-6; 9 bases match TRBD1. Germline V gene data show CDR1 as SGHVS and CDR2 as FNYEAQ. The CDR3 totals 19 residues. V lost 3 bases to trimming and J lost 0 bases; unmatched junction nucleotides: 9. CDR3 sequence: CASSFPPGQGDSGANVLTF. The CDR3 coding sequence is TGTGCCAGCAGCTTTCCCCCGGGACAGGGCGACTCTGGGGCCAACGTCCTGACTTTC.

This chain joins TRBV10-3 and TRBJ1-1, with 8 bases fitting TRBD1. The CDR3 spans 13 residues. Germline assignment: CDR1 ENHRY and CDR2 SYGVKD. J lost 0 bases, V lost 10 bases, and 4 bases had no gene match. The CDR3 nucleotides are TGTGCCACTGGACAGGGCGTGAACACTGAAGCTTTCTTT. It encodes CATGQGVNTEAFF.

This clonotype has at least ten counts. V and J are TRBV6-1 and TRBJ1-6; the D gene is possibly TRBD1 (5 bases). The CDR3 is 13 amino acids. V was clipped by 7 bases and J by 5 bases, with 9 bases between them. Germline assignment: CDR1 MNHNS and CDR2 SASEGT. The CDR3 coding sequence is TGTGCCAGCATGCAGGGACATAATTCACCCCTCCACTTT. It is translated as CASMQGHNSPLHF.

This clonotype has ten or more counts. Given a much more abundant clone one base away, this may be a read error. This chain links TRBV7-8 with TRBJ1-5, with 7 bases fitting TRBD1. The CDR3 has 15 residues. Germline values: CDR1 SGHVS, CDR2 FQNEAQ. The CDR3 nucleotides are TGTGCCGGCAGCATGTACACAGGGGAGACCCAGCCCCAGCATTTT. It codes for CAGSMYTGETQPQHF.

This clonotype was counted at least ten times. This chain uses TRBV29-1 with TRBJ2-7, with D perhaps TRBD2 (6 bases). The length of the CDR3 is 13 residues. CDR1 SQVTM and CDR2 ANQGSEA come from the germline V gene. The V and J ends lost 4 bases and 6 bases respectively, with 16 bases between them. CDR3 in DNA: TGCAGCGTTGGCGGGGATATGTCGGGCGAGCAGTACTTC. Its protein product is CSVGGDMSGEQYF.

This clonotype was recorded many times. V usage is TRBV9 and J usage is TRBJ2-7; D unclear. Trimming removed 0 bases from V and 0 bases from J, with 10 bases in between. The CDR3 runs to 15 residues. Germline loops: CDR1 SGDLS, CDR2 YYNGEE. The CDR3 coding sequence is TGTGCCAGCAGCGTAGGAGCGACCGGCTCCTACGAGCAGTACTTC. Its protein product is CASSVGATGSYEQYF.

The genes are TRBV7-9 and TRBJ1-2, with 9 nucleotides matching TRBD1. There are 17 residues in the CDR3. The germline V gene encodes CDR1 SEHNR and CDR2 FQNEAQ (reference sequence). J gave up 0 bases and V 5 bases, and 10 bases lay outside the gene matches. In nucleotides, the CDR3 is TGTGCCAGCAGCGCCGGGGACAGGGCTCGAGCTAACTATGGCTACACCTTC. It yields the protein CASSAGDRARANYGYTF.

This clonotype was recorded at least ten times. The chain couples TRBV4-1 to TRBJ2-7; 7 nucleotides align to TRBD2. This CDR3 comprises 14 residues. CDR1 is MGHRA, CDR2 YSYEKL, per germline. After removal of 1 base from V and 5 bases from J, the junction contained 5 bases not matched to a gene. The CDR3 loop reads CASSQGTRLNEQYF. CDR3 sequence (DNA): TGCGCCAGCAGCCAAGGGACTAGGTTAAACGAGCAGTACTTC.

The CDR3 DNA reads TGTGCCAGCAGCCGGACAGGGCCGAATGAAAAACTGTTTTTT. Its protein is CASSRTGPNEKLFF. The gene calls are TRBV14 and TRBJ1-4, with 8 positions matching TRBD1. The trim removed 4 bases at V and 5 bases at J, leaving 3 bases unmatched. The germline CDR1 and CDR2 sequences are SGHDN and FVKESK. This CDR3 contains 14 residues.

In regard to this clonotype: The junction does not match germline at one end; this may be a read error. J is TRBJ2-5 and V is TRBV20-1; tentative D call: TRBD2 (7 bases). This CDR3 has 13 residues. CDR1 DFQATT and CDR2 SNEGSKA come from the germline V gene (reference sequence). CDR3 loop: CSASRGGWETQSF. The CDR3 DNA sequence: TGCAGTGCTAGTAGGGGGGGTTGGGAGACCCAGTCCTTC.

This clonotype is classed as medium-sized. This chain connects TRBV2 to TRBJ1-1; 8 positions match TRBD1. Germline V CDR1 and CDR2: SNHLY, FYNNEI. V trimming: 4 bases; J trimming: 4 bases; junction bases outside the gene matches: 5. The CDR3 consists of 14 residues. CDR3 residues: CASSAVDRVTEAFF. Written as DNA, the CDR3 is TGTGCCAGCAGTGCTGTGGACAGGGTCACTGAAGCTTTCTTT.

Concerning this clonotype: The final CDR3 position lacks the conserved phenylalanine or tryptophan, pointing to a likely read error. No DNA is shown, since the ends of the CDR3 on it are uncertain; the CDR3 is the one TCRdb lists. V is TRBV20-1 and J is TRBJ2-7; the tabulated D call, TRBD1, remains unverified against the DNA. CDR1 and CDR2 from the germline V gene are DFQATT and SNEGSKA (reference sequence). Counting both end residues, the CDR3 totals 14 amino acids. Here the CDR3 reads CSARSTGGIYERYS.

This clonotype has at least ten counts. This sequence joins TRBV20-1 and TRBJ2-5; 8 bases line up with TRBD2. The junction had 8 bases not matched to a gene; V was cut back by 3 bases and J by 2 bases. CDR3 size: 15 residues. Germline V gives CDR1 DFQATT, CDR2 SNEGSKA (reference sequence). The CDR3 DNA reads TGCAGTGCTAGGGGAACTAGCGGATCACAAGAGACCCAGTACTTC. This encodes CSARGTSGSQETQYF.